The 23 T cell receptor beta chains listed next were all sequenced from one sample in a study of cytomegalovirus exposure and HLA in healthy donors. Both 60 Vbeta primers and 13 Jbeta primers went into the PCR. Clones were sequenced by immunoSEQ multiplex PCR, and TCRdb holds only the in-frame ones, with some missing. The data show 85,000 to 100,000 clones, around 60% seen once. Input material: PBMCs. The receptors stem from a human donor in good health.

CDR3 in amino acids: CASSFRSFQETQYF. CDR3 coding DNA: TGCGCCAGCAGCTTTAGGAGTTTCCAAGAGACCCAGTACTTC. The chain joins TRBV5-1 to TRBJ2-5; D remains ambiguous. The germline V gene encodes CDR1 SGHRS and CDR2 YFSETQ. The CDR3 has 14 residues. Deletions cut 2 bases from V and 1 base from J, with 9 bases between. Filled out from reference TRBV5-1 and TRBJ2-5, the complete variable domain reads KAGVTQTPRYLIKTRGQQVTLSCSPISGHRSVSWYQQTPGQGLQFLFEYFSETQRNKGNFPGRFSGRQFSNSRSEMNVSTLELGDSALYLCASSFRSFQETQYFGPGTRLLVL.

This clone was picked up a small number of times. The chain couples TRBV9 to TRBJ2-7; D is perhaps TRBD2 (6 bases). The CDR3 spans 15 residues. Trimming took off 4 bases at V and 2 bases at J, with 16 bases between the two ends. The germline V gene has CDR1 SGDLS and CDR2 YYNGEE. In DNA form, the CDR3 reads TGTGCCAGCAGCTCTAGACTAGACGGACCCTACGAGCAGTACTTC. Translating gives CASSSRLDGPYEQYF.

The genes are TRBV2 and TRBJ2-7, with D maybe TRBD1 (6 bases). Germline assignment: CDR1 SNHLY and CDR2 FYNNEI. With 1 base removed from V and 2 bases from J, the gap between germline ends came to 15 bases. This CDR3 contains 16 residues. In DNA, the CDR3 is TGTGCCAGCAGTGAAGAAGCCACAGGGATACCCTACGAGCAGTACTTC. Residues: CASSEEATGIPYEQYF.

V gene TRBV10-3 combines with J gene TRBJ2-7, with TRBD1 identical over 7 bases. The CDR3 spans 16 residues. Germline V gives CDR1 ENHRY, CDR2 SYGVKD. V lost 0 bases, J lost 2 bases, and 7 bases stayed unmatched. In DNA, the CDR3 is TGTGCCATCAGTGAGTCTTGGTCAGGGGGACCCTACGAGCAGTACTTC. The encoded protein is CAISESWSGGPYEQYF.

V usage is TRBV7-3 and J usage is TRBJ1-1, with D hard to call. The CDR3 is 15 residues long. Germline CDR1 SGHTA, CDR2 FQGTGA. The V end was cut by 0 bases, the J end by 0 bases, with 8 bases between. The CDR3 DNA is TGTGCCAGCAGCTTAACGCGGGATATGAACACTGAAGCTTTCTTT. Amino acid sequence: CASSLTRDMNTEAFF.

The chain links TRBV4-3 to TRBJ2-1; D gene unclear. This CDR3 has 14 amino acids. The ends were cut back, 0 bases at V and 6 bases at J, with 9 bases in the middle. Germline V gene sequence: CDR1 LGHNA, CDR2 YSLEER. This CDR3 reads CASSQDVRSNEQFF. The DNA of the CDR3 is TGCGCCAGCAGCCAAGACGTAAGGAGCAATGAGCAGTTCTTC.

With regard to this clone: The sample holds other DNA sequences that translate to the same CDR3. The CDR3 DNA is TGTGCCACCAGCAGAGACAGAGTTCGGGTTAATCAGCCCCAGCATTTT. The encoded protein is CATSRDRVRVNQPQHF. The J gene is TRBJ1-5, the V gene TRBV15; the D is unclear. Germline V CDR1 and CDR2: LNHNV, YYDKDF (reference sequence). The CDR3 has 16 amino acids. V lost 0 bases, J lost 4 bases, and 13 bases lay in between.

This clone appeared once. The V call is TRBV4-1, the J call TRBJ2-5; 7 bases match TRBD2. The CDR3 runs 16 residues. Trimming took 1 base from V and 5 from J; bases not matched to a gene: 10. From germline, CDR1 is MGHRA and CDR2 YSYEKL. CDR3 DNA: TGCGCCAGCAGCCAAGCAGCGGGAAGGTTCGAGGAGACCCAGTACTTC. Amino acid sequence: CASSQAAGRFEETQYF.

This clone was picked up a small number of times. The chain employs TRBV27 and TRBJ1-2; weak D call: TRBD1 (6 bases). The CDR3 totals 14 residues. The germline CDR1 and CDR2 sequences are MNHEY and SMNVEV (reference sequence). V shed 4 bases and J shed 4 bases, with 13 bases lying between them. The CDR3 loop reads CASSYGGASYGYTF. CDR3 bases: TGTGCCAGCAGTTATGGGGGCGCTAGCTATGGCTACACCTTC.

The rearrangement uses TRBV9 and TRBJ1-2, with 7 nucleotides matching TRBD1. This CDR3 region has 14 residues. Germline loops: CDR1 SGDLS, CDR2 YYNGEE. The V and J ends lost 3 bases and 5 bases, in that order; junction bases with no gene match: 7. CDR3 sequence: CASSESTGWYGYTF. The CDR3 DNA sequence: TGTGCCAGCAGCGAATCGACAGGGTGGTATGGCTACACCTTC.

V is TRBV5-8 and J is TRBJ2-3, with D perhaps TRBD2 (5 bases). Germline V gene data show CDR1 as SGHTS and CDR2 as YDEGEE. V dropped 4 bases and J dropped 15 bases, with 6 bases sitting between them. CDR3 size: 8 residues. CDR3 loop: CASSGLYF. In DNA form, the CDR3 reads TGTGCCAGCAGCGGACTCTATTTT.

The chain uses TRBV7-3 and TRBJ2-1; the match to TRBD2 covers 9 bases. The CDR3 spans 16 residues. Trimming took 0 bases from V and 0 from J; bases not matched to a gene: 0. Germline V gene data show CDR1 as SGHTA and CDR2 as FQGTGA. The CDR3, as DNA: TGTGCCAGCAGCTTAACACTAGCGGGCTCCTACAATGAGCAGTTCTTC. Protein product: CASSLTLAGSYNEQFF.

This chain joins TRBV6-5 and TRBJ1-4; D gene ambiguous. Trimming cost V 2 bases and J 8 bases, with 15 bases left between them. CDR3 length: 15 amino acids. CDR1 is MNHEY, CDR2 SVGAGI, per germline. The CDR3 sequence is CASSYRGGRYEKLFF. Written as DNA, the CDR3 is TGTGCCAGCAGTTACCGAGGAGGGAGGTACGAAAAACTGTTTTTT.

J is TRBJ2-1 and V is TRBV13, with 7 bases aligning to TRBD1. Germline assignment: CDR1 PRHDT and CDR2 FYEKMQ (reference sequence). The CDR3 spans 16 residues. Unmatched junction bases numbered 7, after V lost 5 bases and J lost 0 bases. CDR3 loop: CASSVSTGSSYNEQFF. CDR3 coding DNA: TGTGCCAGCAGCGTATCGACAGGGAGCTCCTACAATGAGCAGTTCTTC.

The chain uses TRBV9 and TRBJ1-2; TRBD1 aligns across 7 bases. This CDR3 comprises 17 residues. Germline V gene sequence: CDR1 SGDLS, CDR2 YYNGEE. The trim removed 3 bases at V and 3 bases at J, leaving 14 bases unmatched. CDR3 bases: TGTGCCAGCAGCGGCCTTCCGTCCCCGAGGGGGCACTATGGCTACACCTTC. Protein sequence: CASSGLPSPRGHYGYTF. Using reference TRBV9 and TRBJ1-2 for the parts outside the CDR3, the full variable domain is DSGVTQTPKHLITATGQRVTLRCSPRSGDLSVYWYQQSLDQGLQFLIQYYNGEERAKGNILERFSAQQFPDLHSELNLSSLELGDSALYFCASSGLPSPRGHYGYTFGSGTRLTVV.

The chain employs TRBV5-5 and TRBJ1-1; the match to TRBD1 covers 7 bases. Germline V gene sequence: CDR1 SGHKS, CDR2 YYEKEE (reference sequence). The junction had 3 bases not matched to a gene; V was cut back by 1 base and J by 6 bases. This CDR3 is 13 amino acids long. The CDR3 region is CASSLQGVPEAFF. The CDR3 nucleotides read TGTGCCAGCAGCTTGCAGGGGGTGCCTGAAGCTTTCTTT.

This clone was recorded a few times. CDR3 residues: CASGDGQGFPQSSGNTIYF. CDR3 in DNA: TGTGCTAGTGGGGACGGACAGGGGTTCCCGCAGAGCTCTGGAAACACCATATATTTT. This rearrangement joins TRBV12-5 to TRBJ1-3; TRBD1 agrees at 9 bases. Germline-derived CDR1 and CDR2 are LGHNT and FRNRAP. This CDR3 region has 19 residues. V gave up 6 bases and J gave up 0 bases; unmatched junction bases: 15.

In DNA, the CDR3 is TGTGCCATCAGTGAGAACTCCCCGGGCAATCAGCCCCAGCATTTT. This codes for CAISENSPGNQPQHF. The rearrangement joins TRBV10-3 to TRBJ1-5, with unresolved D. V lost 2 bases and J 2 bases, leaving 10 bases between the germline ends. The CDR3 extends over 15 amino acids. CDR1 and CDR2 (germline): ENHRY, SYGVKD.

The chain uses TRBV5-4 and TRBJ1-2; D unresolved. Germline V gives CDR1 SGHNT, CDR2 YYREEE (reference sequence). V lost 0 bases and J 1 base, leaving 10 bases between the germline ends. The CDR3 is 15 amino acids. The CDR3 spells CASSLGQVFNYGYTF. Here the CDR3 DNA reads TGTGCCAGCAGCTTGGGCCAGGTGTTTAACTATGGCTACACCTTC. Complete variable domain (other parts from reference TRBV5-4 and TRBJ1-2): ETGVTQSPTHLIKTRGQQVTLRCSSQSGHNTVSWYQQALGQGPQFIFQYYREEENGRGNFPPRFSGLQFPNYSSELNVNALELDDSALYLCASSLGQVFNYGYTFGSGTRLTVV.

V and J are TRBV7-2 and TRBJ2-7, with 7 bases fitting TRBD1. With V trimmed by 5 bases and J by 4 bases, 11 bases remained unmatched. CDR1 and CDR2 from the germline V gene are SGHTA and FQGNSA. The CDR3 is 15 amino acids. The chain's CDR3 is CASSLGQQSGYEQYF. CDR3 coding DNA: TGTGCCAGCAGCCTGGGACAGCAAAGTGGGTACGAGCAGTACTTC.

This clone was seen once. The genes are TRBV5-5 and TRBJ1-2; possible D gene TRBD1, 6 bases. The V end was cut by 4 bases, the J end by 4 bases, with 14 bases between. The CDR3 spans 14 residues. Germline CDR1 and CDR2: SGHKS and YYEKEE (reference sequence). CDR3 sequence reads: CASSRIQGPYGYTF. The CDR3, as DNA: TGTGCCAGCAGCAGAATACAGGGTCCCTATGGCTACACCTTC.

The chain has TRBV18 and TRBJ1-2; TRBD1 matches 9 bases. This CDR3 is 14 amino acids long. Germline V gene data show CDR1 as KGHSH and CDR2 as LQKENI. Germline trimming cut 4 bases from V and 8 bases from J; bases unmatched to any gene: 8. As DNA, the CDR3 is TGTGCCAGCTCACAACTGGACAGGGGAGAGGGCTACACCTTC. Protein: CASSQLDRGEGYTF.

As concerns this clone: The sample has other DNA sequences that encode this CDR3 too. V gene TRBV5-1 combines with J gene TRBJ2-2; D is unclear. Germline V lookup: CDR1 SGHRS, CDR2 YFSETQ. V was trimmed by 3 bases and J by 2 bases, leaving 8 bases between them. This CDR3 region has 14 residues. The CDR3, as DNA: TGCGCCAGCAGCTCTGGGCAAAACACCGGGGAGCTGTTTTTT. Amino acids: CASSSGQNTGELFF. The full variable domain, in which reference TRBV5-1 and TRBJ2-2 provide the parts outside the CDR3, is KAGVTQTPRYLIKTRGQQVTLSCSPISGHRSVSWYQQTPGQGLQFLFEYFSETQRNKGNFPGRFSGRQFSNSRSEMNVSTLELGDSALYLCASSSGQNTGELFFGEGSRLTVL.